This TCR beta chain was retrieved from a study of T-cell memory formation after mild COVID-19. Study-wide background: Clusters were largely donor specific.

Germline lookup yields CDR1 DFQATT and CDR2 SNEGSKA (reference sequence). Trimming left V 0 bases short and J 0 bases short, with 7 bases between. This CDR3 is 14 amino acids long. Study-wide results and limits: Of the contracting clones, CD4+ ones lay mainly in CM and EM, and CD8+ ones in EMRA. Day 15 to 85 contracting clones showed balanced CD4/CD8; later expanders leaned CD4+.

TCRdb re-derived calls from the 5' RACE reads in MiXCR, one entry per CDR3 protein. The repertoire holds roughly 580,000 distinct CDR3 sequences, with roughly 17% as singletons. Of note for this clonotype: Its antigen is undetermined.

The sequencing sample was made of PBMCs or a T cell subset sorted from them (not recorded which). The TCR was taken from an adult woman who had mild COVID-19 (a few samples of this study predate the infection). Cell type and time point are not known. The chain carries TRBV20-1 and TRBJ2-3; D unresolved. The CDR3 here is CSARDQGSTDTQYF. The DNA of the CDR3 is TGCAGTGCTAGAGATCAAGGTAGCACAGATACGCAGTATTTT.